One sample yielded the 6 T cell receptor beta chains listed below, sequenced in a study of blood T cell repertoires in COVID-19. Clones were sequenced by immunoSEQ multiplex PCR, and TCRdb holds only the in-frame ones, with some missing. The table has under 100,000 clones, around 86% seen once. Material for sequencing was peripheral blood. Receptors were obtained from a woman between 70 and 85 years old with acute or convalescent COVID-19.

This chain connects TRBV28 to TRBJ1-5; 8 positions agree with TRBD1. The CDR3 sequence is 15 residues long. J gave up 6 bases and V 4 bases, and 8 bases lay outside the gene matches. Germline lookup yields CDR1 MDHEN and CDR2 SYDVKM. The CDR3 here is CASSYLGQAGQPQHF. In DNA form, the CDR3 reads TGTGCCAGCAGTTATCTGGGACAGGCGGGTCAGCCCCAGCATTTT.

The chain is built from TRBV19 and TRBJ2-5; possible D gene TRBD2, 5 bases. V gave up 1 base and J gave up 1 base, with 10 bases separating them. The V gene's germline CDR1 is LNHDA and CDR2 SQIVND (reference sequence). The length of the CDR3 is 15 residues. The CDR3: CASSIAGMGQETQYF. Written as DNA, the CDR3 is TGTGCCAGTAGTATAGCGGGAATGGGCCAAGAGACCCAGTACTTC.

In this sample, this clone turned up once. The V and J genes are TRBV5-5 and TRBJ1-5; the D gene is possibly TRBD1 (5 bases). The germline V gene has CDR1 SGHKS and CDR2 YYEKEE (reference sequence). The CDR3 has 15 amino acids. Trimming took off 2 bases at V and 2 bases at J, with 11 bases between the two ends. The chain's CDR3 is CASSFGGLGNQPQHF. CDR3 DNA: TGTGCCAGCAGCTTCGGGGGACTCGGCAATCAGCCCCAGCATTTT. Full variable domain (missing parts from reference TRBV5-5 and TRBJ1-5): DAGVTQSPTHLIKTRGQQVTLRCSPISGHKSVSWYQQVLGQGPQFIFQYYEKEERGRGNFPDRFSARQFPNYSSELNVNALLLGDSALYLCASSFGGLGNQPQHFGDGTRLSIL.

The genes are TRBV24-1 and TRBJ2-5; TRBD2 might be the D (6 bases). The CDR3 has 18 amino acids. Germline assignment: CDR1 KGHDR and CDR2 SFDVKD. Trimming took 3 bases from V and 5 from J, leaving 24 bases between them. CDR3: CATSDAGTGSYSWETQYF. CDR3 DNA: TGTGCCACCAGTGATGCTGGCACCGGGAGTTATTCATGGGAGACCCAGTACTTC.

This chain links TRBV6-4 with TRBJ1-6, with unresolved D. Trimming left V 0 bases short and J 5 bases short, with 11 bases between. Germline CDR1 and CDR2: MRHNA and SNTAGT. CDR3 length: 16 residues. This CDR3 reads CASSDSRGADNSPLHF. The CDR3 DNA reads TGTGCCAGCAGTGACTCGCGCGGCGCAGATAATTCACCCCTCCACTTT.

This clone appeared a single time. V gene TRBV18 combines with J gene TRBJ2-3; D is possibly TRBD2 (5 bases). CDR1 KGHSH and CDR2 LQKENI come from the germline V gene. V was pared by 6 bases and J by 6 bases, with 19 bases between. The CDR3 runs to 15 residues. In DNA, the CDR3 is TGTGCCAGCTCCCCCCAGCGGAGGCTCCCGGATACGCAGTATTTT. Translated: CASSPQRRLPDTQYF.